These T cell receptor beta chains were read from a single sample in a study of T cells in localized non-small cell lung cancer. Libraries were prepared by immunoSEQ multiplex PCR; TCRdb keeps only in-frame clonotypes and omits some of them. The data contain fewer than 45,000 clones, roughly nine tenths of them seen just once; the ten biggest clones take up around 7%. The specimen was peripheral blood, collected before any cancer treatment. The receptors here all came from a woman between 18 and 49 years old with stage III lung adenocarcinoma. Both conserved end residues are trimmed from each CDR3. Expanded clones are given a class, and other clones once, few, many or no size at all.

ASSLDGRGRLETQY,TRBV5-1,-
ASSGVQGGADTQY,TRBV19,-
ASRAGTSGGRDSYNEQF,TRBV5-1,-
AWSVGLVTLH,TRBV30,-
ASSITGGTRQPQH,TRBV19,-
ASSVFAATTDTQY,TRBV18,-
ASSEGGARYGYT,TRBV6-1,-
ASSPTGGDTQY,TRBV18,-
ASRRLEGGSHEQF,TRBV19,-
ASSPGGTRRNTIY,TRBV19,few
ASSLDMNTEAF,TRBV7-9,-
ASSAYSGTRGDEQF,TRBV25-1,-
ASSPTGGSNQPQH,TRBV11-2,-
ASSYSTESVTQY,TRBV6-6,-
ASSYYGTSGGEQY,TRBV6-5,-
SVEPGPSYEQY,TRBV29-1,-
ASSMGQAANYGYT,TRBV19,-
ASGTSGGIYEQY,TRBV27,-
ASSQATDTQY,TRBV4-1,-
ASSWDSEKLF,TRBV5-6,-
ASSYSGQLRGSPLH,TRBV6-5,few
ARSLAEAGRSGANVLT,TRBV7-5,-
ASSLRQGFNTGELF,TRBV7-9,-
ASSFPGTSGGGQETQY,TRBV12-1,once
ASQGSYNSPLH,TRBV2,-
ASSEGAQRGETQY,TRBV2,-
ASSGISGQPTDTQY,TRBV25-1,-
ASSLSTGNTGELF,TRBV5-4,-
ASSYPQGTEAF,TRBV6-6,-
ASSLLGSSGANVLT,TRBV5-1,-
ASSERMANEKLF,TRBV6-1,-
ASSYSGQYGYT,TRBV6-6,-
ASSEVGRDGYT,TRBV6-1,-
ASSQVARLGATIY,TRBV14,-
ASSEGIIGNTGELF,TRBV2,-
ASSQRTASSYNSPLH,TRBV18,-
ASSRSGQGDYNEQF,TRBV4-2,-
ASSGYGPQVGNTIY,TRBV25-1,-
ASSLAVTERGYT,TRBV5-1,-
AWSVNRGRIYKSYEQY,TRBV30,-
ASSLLMGQREKLF,TRBV27,-
SVVHPPKALRGSYEQY,TRBV29-1,-
ASSPQQGTGANVLT,TRBV18,-
ASSRIGWSGNTIY,TRBV6-5,-
ASRQGLANYGYT,TRBV6-5,-